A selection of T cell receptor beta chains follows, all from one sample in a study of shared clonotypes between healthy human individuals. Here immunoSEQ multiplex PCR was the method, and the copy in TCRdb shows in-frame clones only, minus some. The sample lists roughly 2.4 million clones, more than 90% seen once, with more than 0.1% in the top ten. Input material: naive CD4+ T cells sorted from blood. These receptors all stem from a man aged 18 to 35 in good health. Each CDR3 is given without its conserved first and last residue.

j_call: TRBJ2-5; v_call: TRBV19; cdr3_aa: ASRTSGRSLQETQY
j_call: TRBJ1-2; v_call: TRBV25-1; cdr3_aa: ASSEFGGSLRYGYT
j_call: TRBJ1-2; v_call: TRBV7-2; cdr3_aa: ASSLVRGDGYT
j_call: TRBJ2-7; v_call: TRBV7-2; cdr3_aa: ASSRVGGSYEQY
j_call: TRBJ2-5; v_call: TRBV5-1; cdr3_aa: ASSLVGGGPETQY
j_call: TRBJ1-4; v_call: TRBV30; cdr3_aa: AWSLPLEPDEKLF
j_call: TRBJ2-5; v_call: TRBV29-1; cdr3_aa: SAPGLGQETQY
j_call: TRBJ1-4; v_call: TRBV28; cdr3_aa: ASRPGTTNEKLF
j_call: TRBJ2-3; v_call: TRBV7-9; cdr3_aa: ASRTHLGASGTDTQY
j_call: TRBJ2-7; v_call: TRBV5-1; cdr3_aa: ASSSAGLAGAYEQY
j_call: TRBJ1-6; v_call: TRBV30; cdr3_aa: AWTIQGKGYNSPLH
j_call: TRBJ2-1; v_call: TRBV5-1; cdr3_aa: ASSLADYNEQF
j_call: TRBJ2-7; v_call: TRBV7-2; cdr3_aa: ASSPQGSEQY
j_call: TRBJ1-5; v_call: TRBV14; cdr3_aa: ASNLRVYSNQPQH
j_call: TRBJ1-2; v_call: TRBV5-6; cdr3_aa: ASSSAGNYGYT
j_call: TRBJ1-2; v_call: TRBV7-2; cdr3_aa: ASSPPAGGSGYT
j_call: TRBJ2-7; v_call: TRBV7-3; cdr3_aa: ASSPHPGQGEQY
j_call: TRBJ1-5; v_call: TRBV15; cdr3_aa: ATSRDGESNQPQH
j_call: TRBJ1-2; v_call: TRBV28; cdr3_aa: ASRSQGFGYT
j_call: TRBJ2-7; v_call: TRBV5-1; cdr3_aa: ASRPYGQGPEQY
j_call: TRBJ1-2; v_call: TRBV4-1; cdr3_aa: ASSRTGQANYGYT
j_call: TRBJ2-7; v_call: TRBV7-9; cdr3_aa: ASSPTGTYEQY
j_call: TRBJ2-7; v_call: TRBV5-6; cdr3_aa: ASSLNYEQY
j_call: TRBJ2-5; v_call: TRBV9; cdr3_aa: ASSTRGGARETQY
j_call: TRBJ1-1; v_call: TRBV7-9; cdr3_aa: ASSARDRGENTEAF
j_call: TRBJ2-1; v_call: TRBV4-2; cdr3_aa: ASSQDRVQGEDEQF
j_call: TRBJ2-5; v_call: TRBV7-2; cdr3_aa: ASSSAWETQY
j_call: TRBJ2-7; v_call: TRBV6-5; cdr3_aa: ASSPGLAASYEQY
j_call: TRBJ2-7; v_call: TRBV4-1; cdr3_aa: ASSQVAGQGVYEQY
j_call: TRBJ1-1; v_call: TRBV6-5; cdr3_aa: ASSPGQGGTEAF
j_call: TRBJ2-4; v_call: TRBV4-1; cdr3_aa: ASSQANSGGLDNIQY
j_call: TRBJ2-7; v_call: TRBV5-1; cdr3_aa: ASSLAWDGKQY
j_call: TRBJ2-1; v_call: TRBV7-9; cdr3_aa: ASSLRPNPAYNEQF
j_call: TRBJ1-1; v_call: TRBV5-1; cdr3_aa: ASSITGDMTEAF
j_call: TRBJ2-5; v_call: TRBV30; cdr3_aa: AWSAVLSGVGETQY
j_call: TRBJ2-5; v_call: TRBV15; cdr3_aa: ATSRDRMTSGRQETQY
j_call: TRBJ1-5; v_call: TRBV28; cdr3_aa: ASRPTGGNQPQH
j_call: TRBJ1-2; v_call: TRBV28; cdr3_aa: ASSLNRGGRDLGGYT
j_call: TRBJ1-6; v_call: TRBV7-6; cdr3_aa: ASSLAPGINNSPLH
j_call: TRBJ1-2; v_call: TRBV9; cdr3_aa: ASSVALAQGNGYT
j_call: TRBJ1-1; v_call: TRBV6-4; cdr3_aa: ASIWERGTEAF
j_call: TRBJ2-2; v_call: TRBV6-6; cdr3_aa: ASSSGVSGELF
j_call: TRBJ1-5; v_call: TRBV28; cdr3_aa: ASSRKDSNYQPQH
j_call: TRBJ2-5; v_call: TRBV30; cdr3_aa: AWSEGGPSLGVETQY
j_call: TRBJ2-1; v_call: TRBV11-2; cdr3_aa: ASSLDRPSYNEQF
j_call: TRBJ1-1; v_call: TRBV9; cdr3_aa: ASSVGFDTEAF
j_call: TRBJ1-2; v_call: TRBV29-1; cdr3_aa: SVEGHRGYT
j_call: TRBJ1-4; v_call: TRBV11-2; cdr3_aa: ASSTGSNEKLF
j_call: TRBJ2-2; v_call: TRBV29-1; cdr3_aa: SVVPGNTGELF
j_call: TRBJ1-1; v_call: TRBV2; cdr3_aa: ASSLGWTGNTEAF
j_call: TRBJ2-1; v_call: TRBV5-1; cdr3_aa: ASSQGWHAYNEQF
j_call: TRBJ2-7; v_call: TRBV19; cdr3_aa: ATRTDPSSYEQY
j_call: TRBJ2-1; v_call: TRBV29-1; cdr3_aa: SVGGIGTGVNEQF